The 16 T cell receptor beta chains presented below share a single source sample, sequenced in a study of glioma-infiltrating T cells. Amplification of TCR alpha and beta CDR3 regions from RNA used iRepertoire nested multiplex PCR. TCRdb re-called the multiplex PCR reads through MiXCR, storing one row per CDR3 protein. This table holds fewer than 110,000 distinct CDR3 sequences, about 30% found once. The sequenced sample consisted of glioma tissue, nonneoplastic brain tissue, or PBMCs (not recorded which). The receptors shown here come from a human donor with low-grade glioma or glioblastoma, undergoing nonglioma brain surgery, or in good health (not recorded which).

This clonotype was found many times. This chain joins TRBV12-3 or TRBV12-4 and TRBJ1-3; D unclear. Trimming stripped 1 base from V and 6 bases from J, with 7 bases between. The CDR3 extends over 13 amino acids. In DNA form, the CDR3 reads TGTGCCAGCAGTTTAGGGCAGCTAAACACCATATATTTT. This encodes CASSLGQLNTIYF.

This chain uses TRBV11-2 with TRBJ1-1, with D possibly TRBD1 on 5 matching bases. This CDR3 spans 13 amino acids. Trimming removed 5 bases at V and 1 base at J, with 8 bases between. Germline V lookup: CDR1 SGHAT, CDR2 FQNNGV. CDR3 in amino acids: CASSQQENTEAFF. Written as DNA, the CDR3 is TGTGCCAGCAGCCAACAGGAGAACACTGAAGCTTTCTTT. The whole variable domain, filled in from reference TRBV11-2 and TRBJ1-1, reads EAGVAQSPRYKIIEKRQSVAFWCNPISGHATLYWYQQILGQGPKLLIQFQNNGVVDDSQLPKDRFSAERLKGVDSTLKIQPAKLEDSAVYLCASSQQENTEAFFGQGTRLTVV.

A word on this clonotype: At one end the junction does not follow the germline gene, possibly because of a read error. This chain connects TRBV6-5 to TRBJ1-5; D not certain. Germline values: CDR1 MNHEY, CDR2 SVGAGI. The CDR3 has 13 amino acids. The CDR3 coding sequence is TGTGCTAGCAGATGGGGTGACAATAAGCCCCAGCATTTT. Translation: CASRWGDNKPQHF.

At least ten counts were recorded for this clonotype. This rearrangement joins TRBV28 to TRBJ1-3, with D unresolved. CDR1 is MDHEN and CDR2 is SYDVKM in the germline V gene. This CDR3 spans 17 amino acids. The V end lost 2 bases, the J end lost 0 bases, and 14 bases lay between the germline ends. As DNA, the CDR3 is TGTGCCAGCAGTTTAGGGAGTCCCATCCACTCTGGAAACACCATATATTTT. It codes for CASSLGSPIHSGNTIYF.

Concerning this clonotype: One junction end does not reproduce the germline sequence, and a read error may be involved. The CDR3 nucleotides read TGTGCCAGCTCACCCCGAGGCCCAGGACGCAATGAGCAGTCCTTC. It codes for CASSPRGPGRNEQSF. The chain is built from TRBV18 and TRBJ2-1; D remains ambiguous. The CDR3 covers 15 residues. Germline values: CDR1 KGHSH, CDR2 LQKENI.

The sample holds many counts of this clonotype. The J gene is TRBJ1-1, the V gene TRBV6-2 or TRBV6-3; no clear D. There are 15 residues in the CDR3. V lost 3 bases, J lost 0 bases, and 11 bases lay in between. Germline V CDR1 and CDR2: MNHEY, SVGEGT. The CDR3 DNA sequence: TGTGCCAGCAGTTATTCACAGCGACTGAACACTGAAGCTTTCTTT. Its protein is CASSYSQRLNTEAFF.

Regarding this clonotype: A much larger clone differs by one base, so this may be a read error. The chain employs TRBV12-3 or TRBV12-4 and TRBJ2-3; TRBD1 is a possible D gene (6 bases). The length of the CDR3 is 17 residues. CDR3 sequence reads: CAGSTPGHSGSTDTQYF. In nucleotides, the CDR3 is TGTGCCGGCAGCACACCGGGACACAGCGGAAGCACAGATACGCAGTATTTT.

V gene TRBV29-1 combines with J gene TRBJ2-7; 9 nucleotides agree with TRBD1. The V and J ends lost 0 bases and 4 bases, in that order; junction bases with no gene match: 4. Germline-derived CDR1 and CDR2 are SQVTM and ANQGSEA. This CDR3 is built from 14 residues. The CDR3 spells CSVEDGTGHYEQYF. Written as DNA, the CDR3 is TGCAGCGTTGAAGACGGGACAGGGCATTACGAGCAGTACTTC.

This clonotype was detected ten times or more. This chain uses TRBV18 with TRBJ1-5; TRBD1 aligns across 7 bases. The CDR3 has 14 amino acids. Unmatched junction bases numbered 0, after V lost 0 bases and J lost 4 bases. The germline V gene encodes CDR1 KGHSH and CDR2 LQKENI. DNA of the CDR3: TGTGCCAGCTCACCACCGACAGGGAATCAGCCCCAGCATTTT. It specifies CASSPPTGNQPQHF.

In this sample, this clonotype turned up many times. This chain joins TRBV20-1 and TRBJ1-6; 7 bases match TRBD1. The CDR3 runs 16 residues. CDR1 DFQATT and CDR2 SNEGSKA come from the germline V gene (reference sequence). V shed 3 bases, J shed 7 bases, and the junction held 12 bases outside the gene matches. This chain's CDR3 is CSARKPLTGSNSPLHF. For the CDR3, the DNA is TGCAGTGCTAGGAAACCCTTGACAGGGTCAAATTCACCCCTCCACTTT.

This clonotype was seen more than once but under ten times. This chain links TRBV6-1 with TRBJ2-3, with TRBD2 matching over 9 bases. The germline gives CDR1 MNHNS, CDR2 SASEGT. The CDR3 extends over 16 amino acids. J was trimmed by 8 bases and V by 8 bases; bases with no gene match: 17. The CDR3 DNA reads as TGTGCCAGCGGGATCATAGCGGGGGATATATCAAGTACGCAGTATTTT. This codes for CASGIIAGDISSTQYF.

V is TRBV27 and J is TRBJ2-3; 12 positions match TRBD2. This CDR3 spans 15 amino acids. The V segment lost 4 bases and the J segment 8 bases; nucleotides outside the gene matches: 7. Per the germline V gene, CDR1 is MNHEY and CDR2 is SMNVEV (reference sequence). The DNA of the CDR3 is TGTGCCAGCAGTTCTGGACTAGCGGGGTGGGGTACGCAGTATTTT. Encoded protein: CASSSGLAGWGTQYF.

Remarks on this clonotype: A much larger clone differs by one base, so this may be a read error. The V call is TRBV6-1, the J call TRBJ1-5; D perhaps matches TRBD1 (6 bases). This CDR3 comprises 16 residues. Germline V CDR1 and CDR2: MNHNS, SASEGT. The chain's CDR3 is CASSRAQGSGNQPKHF. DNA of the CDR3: TGTGCCAGCAGCCGAGCCCAGGGGTCGGGCAATCAGCCCAAGCATTTT.

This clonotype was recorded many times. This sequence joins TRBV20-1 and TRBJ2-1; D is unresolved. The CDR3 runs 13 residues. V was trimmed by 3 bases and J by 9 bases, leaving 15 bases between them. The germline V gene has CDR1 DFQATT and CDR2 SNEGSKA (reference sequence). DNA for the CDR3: TGCAGTGCTAGTTGTTACCCTTGGGGTGAGCAGTTCTTC. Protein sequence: CSASCYPWGEQFF.

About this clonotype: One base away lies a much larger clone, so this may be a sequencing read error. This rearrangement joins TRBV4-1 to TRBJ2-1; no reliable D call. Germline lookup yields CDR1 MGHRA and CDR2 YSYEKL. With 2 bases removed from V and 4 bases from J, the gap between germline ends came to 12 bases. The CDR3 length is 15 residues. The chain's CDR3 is CASSQLGIVYNEQFF. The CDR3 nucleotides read TGCGCCAGCAGCCAATTGGGGATTGTATACAATGAGCAGTTCTTC.

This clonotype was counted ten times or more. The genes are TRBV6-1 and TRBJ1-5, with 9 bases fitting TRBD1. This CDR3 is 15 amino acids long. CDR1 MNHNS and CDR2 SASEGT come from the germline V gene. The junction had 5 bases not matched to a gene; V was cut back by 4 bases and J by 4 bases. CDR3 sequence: CASSAGGQGNQPQHF. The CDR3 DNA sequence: TGTGCCAGCAGTGCTGGGGGACAGGGTAATCAGCCCCAGCATTTT.